Listed below are T cell receptor beta chains from one sample, sequenced in a study of radiotherapy plus CTLA-4 blockade in lung cancer. Repertoires were generated with immunoSEQ multiplex PCR, while TCRdb's copy carries only in-frame clones and drops some. In the table there are roughly 90,000 clones, around 83% of which are singletons. The sequences come from peripheral blood, collected from a patient treated with radiotherapy plus ipilimumab. Source of these receptors: a human donor with non-small cell lung cancer that progressed on radiotherapy plus ipilimumab. CDR3s include the opening cysteine and the closing phenylalanine or tryptophan. The D gene is left open where the match is weak. Clone size is not always given. Where it is, it says once, few, many or a class for expanded clones.

V gene	D gene	clone size	J gene	CDR3 DNA	CDR3 protein
TRBV5-6	.	.	TRBJ2-7	TGTGCCAGCAGCCCAGGAGACTACGAGCAGTACTTC	CASSPGDYEQYF
TRBV5-5	TRBD2	few	TRBJ2-2	TGTGCCAGCAGCTTGGTAGCGGGAACCGGGGAGCTGTTTTTT	CASSLVAGTGELFF
TRBV6-1	.	.	TRBJ2-7	TGTGCCAGCAGTGAACGTGGCTTAGATTACTACGAGCAGTACTTC	CASSERGLDYYEQYF
TRBV4-2	TRBD2	.	TRBJ2-1	TGTGCCAGCAGCCAAGATAGCGGGAGTTACAATGAGCAGTTCTTC	CASSQDSGSYNEQFF
TRBV6-5	.	.	TRBJ1-1	TGTGCCAGCAGTTACCGGCTGAACACTGAAGCTTTCTTT	CASSYRLNTEAFF
TRBV7-2	TRBD1	.	TRBJ1-4	TGTGCCAGCAGCTCCCAGACAGGGGGCATTGAAAAACTGTTTTTT	CASSSQTGGIEKLFF
TRBV10-1	TRBD1	.	TRBJ1-6	TGCGCCAGCAGTGGCATACAGGGGATTAATTCACCCCTCCACTTT	CASSGIQGINSPLHF
TRBV10-2	.	.	TRBJ1-2	TGCGCCAGCAGTGAGGGGTGGGAAAACTATGGCTACACCTTC	CASSEGWENYGYTF
TRBV2	TRBD1	.	TRBJ1-2	TGTGCCAGCAGTAAACAGGGGGACTATGGCTACACCTTC	CASSKQGDYGYTF
TRBV6-1	.	few	TRBJ2-7	TGTGCCAGCAGTGAAGAGCCTACAGGAGCCTACGAGCAGTACTTC	CASSEEPTGAYEQYF
TRBV6-5	.	.	TRBJ1-1	TGTGCCAGCAGTCCCCCCGGGACCTCGAACACTGAAGCTTTCTTT	CASSPPGTSNTEAFF
TRBV4-1	.	.	TRBJ2-1	TGCGCCAGCGGCCGGGTCTCGTCCAATGAGCAGTTCTTC	CASGRVSSNEQFF
TRBV30	.	.	TRBJ1-1	TGTGCCTGGAGTAAGCAGGAAGCTTTCTTT	CAWSKQEAFF
TRBV6-1	TRBD1	.	TRBJ1-5	TGTGCCAGCACCCAGGGGGCGGGTGTTCAGCCCCAGCATTTT	CASTQGAGVQPQHF
TRBV6-8	.	.	TRBJ2-2	TGTGCCAGCAGTTACCCGGAGGGTGGCACCGGGGAGCTGTTTTTT	CASSYPEGGTGELFF
TRBV5-1	.	.	TRBJ2-5	TGCGCCAGCAGCCCCGTTGGGATGGGAGAGACCCAGTACTTC	CASSPVGMGETQYF
TRBV9	.	once	TRBJ1-1	TGTGCCAGCAGCGTAGTTTTAGGCAAGAACACTGAAGCTTTCTTT	CASSVVLGKNTEAFF
TRBV28	.	.	TRBJ2-6	TGTGCCAGCGCGCTTTCTGGGGCCAACGTCCTGACTTTC	CASALSGANVLTF
TRBV28	.	.	TRBJ2-5	TGTGCCAGCAGCTCAAGTTGGAGGGACAAAGAGACCCAGTACTTC	CASSSSWRDKETQYF
TRBV27	.	.	TRBJ2-3	TGTGCCAGCAGACGGAACCTACAGGGTTTCACAGATACGCAGTATTTT	CASRRNLQGFTDTQYF
TRBV29-1	TRBD2	.	TRBJ2-5	TGCAGCGTTGAAGATCGCGCTACCCGATTGACTAGCGACCAAGAGACCCAGTACTTC	CSVEDRATRLTSDQETQYF
TRBV4-1	.	.	TRBJ1-5	TGCGCCAGCAGTAACAGGGCGTCAGCTCAGCCCCAACATTTT	CASSNRASAQPQHF
TRBV6-4	.	.	TRBJ1-1	TGTGCCAGCAGTGACTCCGCCGCCAGGGCCACTGAAGCTTTCTTT	CASSDSAARATEAFF
TRBV7-9	.	few	TRBJ2-7	TGTGCCAGCAGGTCGGACAGGGAGGGCCGCGAGCAGTACTTC	CASRSDREGREQYF
TRBV4-1	.	.	TRBJ1-1	TGCGCCAGCAGCCAAAGACAGTCAATGAACACTGAAGCTTTCTTT	CASSQRQSMNTEAFF
TRBV30	.	.	TRBJ2-5	TGTGCCTGGAGTCCCCCAGGGGGGGCATCCTCCCAGTACTTC	CAWSPPGGASSQYF
TRBV11-3	TRBD2	.	TRBJ2-2	TGTGCCAGCAGCTTGGGGAGGGCCGGGGAGCTGTTTTTT	CASSLGRAGELFF
TRBV28	.	.	TRBJ2-6	TGTGCCAGCAGAGAATATACAGGGATTGGGGCCAACGTCCTGACTTTC	CASREYTGIGANVLTF
TRBV30	.	.	TRBJ2-5	TGTGCCTGGAGGTGGGCTAGTCATCAAGAGACCCAGTACTTC	CAWRWASHQETQYF
TRBV2	.	.	TRBJ2-1	TGTGCCAGCAGAGTACAAAATGAGCAGTTCTTC	CASRVQNEQFF
TRBV13	TRBD1	few	TRBJ1-2	TGTGCCAGCAGCTCCCCGGGACAGAGCTATGGCTACACCTTC	CASSSPGQSYGYTF
TRBV27	TRBD1	.	TRBJ1-1	TGTGCCAGCAGTTCGGGGACAGGGCTCACTGAAGCTTTCTTT	CASSSGTGLTEAFF
TRBV9	.	.	TRBJ1-5	TGTGCCAGCAGCGCCACAGGGATGGGCAATCAGCCCCAGCATTTT	CASSATGMGNQPQHF
TRBV15	TRBD1	.	TRBJ2-7	TGTGCCACCACCGAGGACAGGGGCAACTACGAGCAGTACTTC	CATTEDRGNYEQYF
TRBV6-5	.	.	TRBJ2-5	TGTGCCAGCAGCCAACCGGGGCAGGGGGAGACCCAGTACTTC	CASSQPGQGETQYF
TRBV6-1	.	once	TRBJ1-1	TGTGCCAGTGCCGAACTGCCGGGTCGACAAGCTTTCTTT	CASAELPGRQAFF
TRBV11-2	TRBD1	.	TRBJ2-7	TGTGCCAGCAGCCCCCCGGGACAGTACTACGAGCAGTACTTC	CASSPPGQYYEQYF
TRBV2	.	.	TRBJ2-1	TGTGCCAGCAGGTACTACAATGAGCAGTTCTTC	CASRYYNEQFF
TRBV6-5	.	once	TRBJ2-1	TGTGCCAGCAGAAAAAATGGAGCTGAGCAGTTCTTC	CASRKNGAEQFF
TRBV27	.	.	TRBJ1-2	TGTGCCAGCAGTTTATCAGGGGACCCTTATGGCTACACCTTC	CASSLSGDPYGYTF
TRBV27	TRBD2	few	TRBJ2-2	TGTGCCAGCAGTTTGCTAGCGGGAGGGCCGCACACCGGGGAGCTGTTTTTT	CASSLLAGGPHTGELFF
TRBV27	.	.	TRBJ1-3	TGTGCCAGCAGTTTAAGAGTAGATCCTGGAAACACCATATATTTT	CASSLRVDPGNTIYF